The 18 T cell receptor beta chains below were found in one sample sequenced in a study of T cells of healthy individuals (dated by TCRdb to the late 2010s). Library preparation was by 5' RACE. The reads were generated on an Illumina MiSeq. TCRdb applied fastp at Q25 and MiXCR to the public reads, then kept only in-frame beta chains. One record per CDR3 amino acid sequence lists the most common genes and DNA. In this sample the table shows nearly 100,000 distinct CDR3 sequences, around 17% of which occur a single time. 6.2% of the sample is in the top ten clones. The receptors stem from a human donor in good health.

V is TRBV6-5 and J is TRBJ1-6; D gene unclear. The ends were cut back, 4 bases at V and 8 bases at J, with 15 bases in the middle. The V gene's germline CDR1 is MNHEY and CDR2 SVGAGI. The CDR3 is 15 residues long. CDR3 sequence reads: CASSFELYADSPLHF. In DNA, the CDR3 is TGTGCCAGCAGTTTTGAGTTATATGCGGATTCACCCCTCCACTTT.

This clonotype was picked up many times. CDR3: CAISAEGNTEAFF. CDR3 DNA: TGTGCCATCAGTGCTGAAGGGAACACTGAAGCTTTCTTT. V is TRBV10-3 and J is TRBJ1-1; D unclear. The CDR3 extends over 13 amino acids. Germline assignment: CDR1 ENHRY and CDR2 SYGVKD. The V and J ends lost 4 bases and 1 base respectively, with 7 bases between them.

The J gene is TRBJ1-5, the V gene TRBV7-2, with a possible D match to TRBD1 (5 bases). V was shortened by 5 bases and J by 4 bases, with 9 bases between the two germline ends. The germline gives CDR1 SGHTA, CDR2 FQGNSA. The CDR3 has 13 residues. The CDR3 DNA sequence: TGTGCCAGCAGCAATCGGGGGAATCAGCCCCAGCATTTT. This gives the protein CASSNRGNQPQHF.

The gene calls are TRBV7-8 and TRBJ2-5; D may be TRBD1 (6 bases). The V end was cut by 2 bases, the J end by 5 bases, with 12 bases between. In germline, CDR1 is SGHVS, CDR2 FQNEAQ. The CDR3 covers 14 residues. Here the CDR3 reads CASSLSGGYETQYF. CDR3 bases: TGTGCCAGCAGCTTAAGTGGGGGCTACGAGACCCAGTACTTC.

In this sample, this clonotype turned up many times. V is TRBV7-2 and J is TRBJ2-4; D possibly corresponds to TRBD1 (6 bases). The CDR3 length is 14 residues. Trimming took off 2 bases at V and 7 bases at J, with 12 bases between the two ends. The germline V gene has CDR1 SGHTA and CDR2 FQGNSA. The CDR3, as DNA: TGTGCCAGCAGCTTAAACAGGGCTGGTAACATTCAGTACTTC. Amino acid sequence: CASSLNRAGNIQYF.

This clonotype has just a few counts. J is TRBJ2-5 and V is TRBV20-1; 8 positions match TRBD1. Losses at the gene ends were 5 bases for V and 5 bases for J; bases not matched to a gene: 10. CDR1 and CDR2 (germline): DFQATT, SNEGSKA (reference sequence). The CDR3 covers 14 residues. Here the CDR3 DNA reads TGCAGTGCTGGACAGGGTGCCCCCGGGGAGACCCAGTACTTC. It codes for CSAGQGAPGETQYF.

The chain recombines TRBV18 with TRBJ2-5; the D call may be TRBD1 or TRBD2 (5 bases each). Germline V lookup: CDR1 KGHSH, CDR2 LQKENI. This CDR3 has 15 amino acids. Trimming left V 0 bases short and J 4 bases short, with 12 bases between. CDR3 sequence reads: CASSPPSATGETQYF. In nucleotides, the CDR3 is TGTGCCAGCTCACCACCTAGCGCAACAGGAGAGACCCAGTACTTC.

In its sample, this clonotype was seen a few times. The genes are TRBV9 and TRBJ2-3; 8 bases fit TRBD1. Germline CDR1 and CDR2: SGDLS and YYNGEE. The CDR3 spans 16 residues. The ends lost 4 bases at V and 3 bases at J; junction bases unmatched: 10. CDR3 sequence reads: CASSPMRTGWTDTQYF. Written as DNA, the CDR3 is TGTGCCAGCAGCCCCATGAGGACAGGGTGGACAGATACGCAGTATTTT. The variable domain in full, with the rest retrieved from reference TRBV9 and TRBJ2-3, is DSGVTQTPKHLITATGQRVTLRCSPRSGDLSVYWYQQSLDQGLQFLIQYYNGEERAKGNILERFSAQQFPDLHSELNLSSLELGDSALYFCASSPMRTGWTDTQYFGPGTRLTVL.

In this sample, this clonotype turned up once. V is TRBV28 and J is TRBJ2-2; 9 bases agree with TRBD1. The CDR3 has 17 residues. V lost 5 bases, J lost 3 bases, and 10 bases stayed unmatched. CDR1 and CDR2 from the germline V gene are MDHEN and SYDVKM. The CDR3 loop is CASSPRGTGIDTGELFF. CDR3 bases: TGTGCCAGCAGTCCCAGGGGGACAGGGATCGACACCGGGGAGCTGTTTTTT. Combining the CDR3 with reference TRBV28 and TRBJ2-2 gives the whole variable domain DVKVTQSSRYLVKRTGEKVFLECVQDMDHENMFWYRQDPGLGLRLIYFSYDVKMKEKGDIPEGYSVSREKKERFSLILESASTNQTSMYLCASSPRGTGIDTGELFFGEGSRLTVL.

This clonotype was observed a few times. This sequence joins TRBV7-2 and TRBJ2-1; no definite D call. The CDR3 totals 16 residues. V was trimmed by 3 bases and J by 0 bases, leaving 12 bases between them. Germline CDR1 and CDR2: SGHTA and FQGNSA. CDR3 DNA: TGTGCCAGCAGCTTCACTTTAGCCAGCTCCTACAATGAGCAGTTCTTC. Its protein product is CASSFTLASSYNEQFF.

The V gene is TRBV12-3 or TRBV12-4, the J gene TRBJ2-1; D is uncertain. There are 13 residues in the CDR3. Between the trimmed V and J ends, which lost 0 bases and 13 bases, there was a span of 13 bases. CDR3 coding DNA: TGTGCCAGCAGTTTAGCGGTCTCTGCGATACAGTTCTTC. Its translation: CASSLAVSAIQFF.

The V call is TRBV5-5, the J call TRBJ2-5; D possibly corresponds to TRBD2 (5 bases). V was shortened by 0 bases and J by 5 bases, with 8 bases between the two germline ends. The germline V gene has CDR1 SGHKS and CDR2 YYEKEE (reference sequence). The CDR3 extends over 13 amino acids. This CDR3 is CASSLEGVETQYF. The CDR3 region has the DNA TGTGCCAGCAGCTTGGAGGGAGTGGAGACCCAGTACTTC.

In its sample, this clonotype was seen a few times. V gene TRBV28 combines with J gene TRBJ2-7; 9 bases are a match to TRBD1. The length of the CDR3 is 17 residues. Trimming removed 4 bases from V and 2 bases from J; junction bases left unmatched: 12. Per germline, CDR1 MDHEN and CDR2 SYDVKM. CDR3 sequence (DNA): TGTGCCAGCAGTTCCCCCCAAGAGGGACAGGGAACCTACGAGCAGTACTTC. Protein sequence: CASSSPQEGQGTYEQYF.

This clonotype was observed many times. This chain connects TRBV7-9 to TRBJ2-1; 10 bases agree with TRBD2. CDR3 length: 15 amino acids. The V gene end was trimmed by 5 bases and the J gene end by 5 bases; junction bases not matched to a gene: 6. CDR1 is SEHNR and CDR2 is FQNEAQ in the germline V gene (reference sequence). The CDR3 loop reads CASSASGGPNNEQFF. CDR3 nucleotides: TGTGCCAGCAGCGCTAGCGGGGGACCCAACAATGAGCAGTTCTTC. The full variable domain, its missing parts supplied by reference TRBV7-9 and TRBJ2-1, is DTGVSQNPRHKITKRGQNVTFRCDPISEHNRLYWYRQTLGQGPEFLTYFQNEAQLEKSRLLSDRFSAERPKGSFSTLEIQRTEQGDSAMYLCASSASGGPNNEQFFGPGTRLTVL.

This clonotype was detected a few times. This chain uses TRBV4-3 with TRBJ2-2; the D gene is possibly TRBD2 (5 bases). Germline CDR1 and CDR2: LGHNA and YSLEER. The CDR3 has 15 residues. Deletions cut 4 bases from V and 6 bases from J, with 15 bases between. The CDR3 protein is CASSPGLSVSGELFF. In DNA form, the CDR3 reads TGCGCCAGCAGCCCAGGACTTTCCGTCTCCGGGGAGCTGTTTTTT.

This clonotype was recorded many times. The rearrangement links TRBV2 to TRBJ1-6, with a possible D match to TRBD1 (5 bases). The germline V gene encodes CDR1 SNHLY and CDR2 FYNNEI. V gave up 7 bases and J gave up 8 bases, with 6 bases separating them. CDR3 length equals 11 residues. CDR3: CASTGDSPLHF. Here the CDR3 DNA reads TGTGCCAGCACGGGGGATTCACCCCTCCACTTT.

This clonotype was seen many times. The chain recombines TRBV4-3 with TRBJ1-2; TRBD1 matches 9 bases. V lost 4 bases and J lost 4; bases outside the gene matches: 10. Germline values: CDR1 LGHNA, CDR2 YSLEER. This CDR3 region has 16 residues. CDR3 amino acids: CASSPDYRGRFYGYTF. The DNA of the CDR3 is TGCGCCAGCAGCCCAGATTACAGGGGGCGCTTCTATGGCTACACCTTC.

This clonotype has a handful of counts. The chain employs TRBV29-1 and TRBJ2-5; D is possibly TRBD2 (5 bases). V lost 5 bases, J lost 2 bases, and 18 bases lay in between. CDR1 and CDR2 from the germline V gene are SQVTM and ANQGSEA. The CDR3 is made up of 15 amino acids. DNA for the CDR3: TGCAGCGTTCGAACTAGTATGAGACGACAAGAGACCCAGTACTTC. It translates to CSVRTSMRRQETQYF.